This passage covers 21 T cell receptor beta chains from one sample sequenced in a study of T cell repertoires in cytomegalovirus infection. Each CDR3 protein is one row after TCRdb ran MiXCR on the reads. The top ten hold more than 2.5% of the sample, which has 680,000 or so distinct CDR3 sequences, about 40% seen once. Sequencing was performed on PBMCs. The source is a human donor in good health (CMV status not recorded). Some clones in this sample may be carry-over from other donors' samples.

This clonotype was observed a few times. The chain couples TRBV7-2 to TRBJ2-6; unclear D gene. Germline CDR1 is SGHTA and CDR2 is FQGNSA. The V gene lost 1 base and the J gene lost 0 bases, with 13 bases spanning the gap. The CDR3 loop spans 18 amino acids. CDR3 nucleotides: TGTGCCAGCAGCTTAGGTCAAATAACGGTCTCTGGGGCCAACGTCCTGACTTTC. This translates into CASSLGQITVSGANVLTF.

A few counts support this clonotype. This sequence joins TRBV7-9 and TRBJ1-2; D not resolved. The CDR3 contains 15 residues. Trimming stripped 1 base from V and 4 bases from J, with 13 bases between. Germline CDR1 is SEHNR and CDR2 is FQNEAQ (reference sequence). The CDR3: CASSLEVLLPYGYTF. In DNA form, the CDR3 reads TGTGCCAGCAGCTTAGAGGTCCTGCTTCCCTATGGCTACACCTTC.

V gene TRBV7-6 combines with J gene TRBJ2-2, with D perhaps assigned TRBD1 or TRBD2 (5 bases each). CDR3 length equals 18 residues. Germline V CDR1 and CDR2: SGHVS, FNYEAQ. V was pared by 4 bases and J by 1 base, with 19 bases between. CDR3 sequence: CASSSSGRQSKNTGELFF. DNA for the CDR3: TGTGCCAGCAGCTCATCGGGGCGCCAATCGAAGAACACCGGGGAGCTGTTTTTT.

This clonotype was recorded at least ten times. V gene TRBV25-1 combines with J gene TRBJ2-5, with D possibly TRBD1 on 6 matching bases. The V gene lost 5 bases and the J gene lost 0 bases, with 10 bases spanning the gap. The CDR3 has 14 residues. The V gene's germline CDR1 is MGHDK and CDR2 SYGVNS. Here the CDR3 reads CASSSGQYQETQYF. CDR3 DNA sequence: TGTGCCAGCAGTAGCGGACAGTACCAAGAGACCCAGTACTTC.

This clonotype was detected only a few times. The genes are TRBV7-2 and TRBJ2-7; possibly TRBD2 for D (5 bases). The V gene's germline CDR1 is SGHTA and CDR2 FQGNSA. CDR3 length equals 14 residues. Trimming removed 5 bases from V and 3 bases from J, with 14 bases in between. CDR3 nucleotides: TGTGCCAGCAGCCCAACTAGACAATACTACGAGCAGTACTTC. Translation: CASSPTRQYYEQYF.

The chain joins TRBV4-1 to TRBJ1-3; 10 bases align to TRBD1. CDR3 size: 17 residues. Germline V gene data show CDR1 as MGHRA and CDR2 as YSYEKL. The ends lost 2 bases at V and 1 base at J; junction bases unmatched: 5. In DNA, the CDR3 is TGCGCCAGCAGCCAACGCCGGGACAGGGGATCTGGAAACACCATATATTTT. Its protein product is CASSQRRDRGSGNTIYF.

The CDR3 DNA is TGCAGCGTCGTTGAGGGGGCCACCTCCCCCGAGCAGTACTTC. Its protein product is CSVVEGATSPEQYF. V gene TRBV29-1 combines with J gene TRBJ2-7, with 7 bases identical to TRBD1. This CDR3 comprises 14 residues. From germline, CDR1 is SQVTM and CDR2 ANQGSEA. V trimming: 6 bases; J trimming: 6 bases; junction bases outside the gene matches: 14.

This sequence joins TRBV29-1 and TRBJ1-2; 8 nucleotides agree with TRBD1. Germline V gene lookup returns CDR1 SQVTM and CDR2 ANQGSEA. J was trimmed by 3 bases and V by 2 bases; bases with no gene match: 14. The CDR3 is made up of 17 amino acids. DNA of the CDR3: TGCAGCGTTGAAAGGGAGGGTGACAGGGGCGAAGACTATGGCTACACCTTC. Protein product: CSVEREGDRGEDYGYTF. Using reference TRBV29-1 and TRBJ1-2 for the parts outside the CDR3, the full variable domain is SAVISQKPSRDICQRGTSLTIQCQVDSQVTMMFWYRQQPGQSLTLIATANQGSEATYESGFVIDKFPISRPNLTFSTLTVSNMSPEDSSIYLCSVEREGDRGEDYGYTFGSGTRLTVV.

This clonotype was seen only a few times. DNA of the CDR3: TGTGCCAGCAGTGCCCTCGCCCAGGACAGGAACACTGAAGCTTTCTTT. Translating it yields CASSALAQDRNTEAFF. The chain employs TRBV6-5 and TRBJ1-1, with D possibly being TRBD1 (6 bases). This CDR3 has 16 residues. Germline V lookup: CDR1 MNHEY, CDR2 SVGAGI. Trimming stripped 5 bases from V and 1 base from J, with 17 bases between.

This clonotype has a handful of counts. The chain employs TRBV10-3 and TRBJ2-7; D uncertain. V lost 6 bases to trimming and J lost 1 base, with 4 bases between them. Germline V gene sequence: CDR1 ENHRY, CDR2 SYGVKD. The CDR3 has 11 amino acids. The CDR3, as DNA: TGTGCCATCAGCGATTCCTACGAGCAGTACTTC. This translates into CAISDSYEQYF.

This clonotype was detected only a few times. The gene calls are TRBV12-3 or TRBV12-4 and TRBJ2-2; a possible D gene is TRBD2 (6 bases). V gave up 7 bases and J gave up 7 bases, with 16 bases separating them. This CDR3 has 14 amino acids. The CDR3 region has the DNA TGTGCCAGCACTCCCTCGGGAGCACACGGGGAGCTGTTTTTT. This sequence encodes CASTPSGAHGELFF.

The chain combines TRBV12-3 or TRBV12-4 with TRBJ1-5; 9 bases match TRBD1. Trimming at V came to 4 bases and at J to 3 bases, leaving 4 bases not matched to a gene. The CDR3 sequence is 15 residues long. The DNA for the CDR3 is TGTGCCAGCAGTTCACGGACAGGGGTCAATCAGCCCCAGCATTTT. This sequence encodes CASSSRTGVNQPQHF.

This clonotype was counted a few times. The rearrangement links TRBV19 to TRBJ2-1; TRBD2 might be the D (5 bases). The germline V gene has CDR1 LNHDA and CDR2 SQIVND (reference sequence). V gave up 6 bases and J gave up 3 bases, with 9 bases separating them. CDR3 length: 13 residues. The CDR3, as DNA: TGTGCCAGTAGGGAGGTTGGCTACAATGAGCAGTTCTTC. This encodes CASREVGYNEQFF.

This CDR3 reads CASSTTGGFNTEAFF. In DNA, the CDR3 is TGTGCCAGCAGTACAACAGGGGGCTTCAACACTGAAGCTTTCTTT. This chain connects TRBV2 to TRBJ1-1, with 9 positions matching TRBD1. After removal of 5 bases from V and 2 bases from J, the junction contained 6 bases not matched to a gene. This CDR3 comprises 15 residues. Germline CDR1 SNHLY, CDR2 FYNNEI.

This clonotype was counted only a few times. The CDR3 loop is CASRQGFSSFSNTGELFF. DNA of the CDR3: TGTGCCAGCAGACAAGGGTTCTCCAGTTTTTCGAACACCGGGGAGCTGTTTTTT. The chain couples TRBV28 to TRBJ2-2; no clear D gene. With 6 bases removed from V and 0 bases from J, the gap between germline ends came to 20 bases. Germline V gene data show CDR1 as MDHEN and CDR2 as SYDVKM. The CDR3 is made up of 18 amino acids.

The V call is TRBV25-1, the J call TRBJ1-5; D ambiguous. Trimming shortened V by 3 bases and J by 3 bases, and 9 bases separated the two germline ends. Germline V gene data show CDR1 as MGHDK and CDR2 as SYGVNS. The CDR3 loop spans 14 amino acids. CDR3 loop: CASSDWQFNQPQHF. The CDR3 nucleotides read TGTGCCAGCAGTGATTGGCAGTTCAATCAGCCCCAGCATTTT. Supplemented by reference TRBV25-1 and TRBJ1-5, the full variable domain reads EADIYQTPRYLVIGTGKKITLECSQTMGHDKMYWYQQDPGMELHLIHYSYGVNSTEKGDLSSESTVSRIRTEHFPLTLESARPSHTSQYLCASSDWQFNQPQHFGDGTRLSIL.

This clonotype was seen only a few times. This chain links TRBV27 with TRBJ2-7, with TRBD2 identical over 7 bases. The CDR3 has 15 amino acids. The germline V gene has CDR1 MNHEY and CDR2 SMNVEV (reference sequence). With V trimmed by 2 bases and J by 4 bases, 8 bases remained unmatched. CDR3 in amino acids: CASSLGAGPSYEQYF. CDR3 sequence (DNA): TGTGCCAGCAGTTTAGGAGCGGGACCGTCTTACGAGCAGTACTTC.

This clonotype showed up just a few times. The chain uses TRBV10-3 and TRBJ1-5, with 9 bases identical to TRBD1. The CDR3 totals 16 residues. The V and J ends lost 8 bases and 1 base, in that order; junction bases with no gene match: 9. Germline V CDR1 and CDR2: ENHRY, SYGVKD. CDR3 in amino acids: CAIGEGQGGSNQPQHF. The CDR3 DNA reads as TGTGCCATCGGAGAGGGACAGGGAGGGAGCAATCAGCCCCAGCATTTT.

This clonotype was picked up many times. The chain recombines TRBV7-8 with TRBJ2-6; 7 bases are a match to TRBD2. The V and J ends lost 3 bases and 0 bases, in that order; junction bases with no gene match: 8. The CDR3 is 18 amino acids. CDR1 and CDR2 (germline): SGHVS, FQNEAQ. In DNA, the CDR3 is TGTGCCAGCAGCTTGGGGGGTTGGGGGGGCTCTGGGGCCAACGTCCTGACTTTC. Translated, it gives CASSLGGWGGSGANVLTF.

V gene TRBV7-8 combines with J gene TRBJ2-3; tentatively, D is TRBD2 (5 bases). The CDR3 covers 17 residues. The ends were cut back, 6 bases at V and 0 bases at J, with 19 bases in the middle. Per germline, CDR1 SGHVS and CDR2 FQNEAQ. The CDR3 bases are TGTGCCAGCAGGATATTTATTGTGGGAGACAGCACAGATACGCAGTATTTT. This translates into CASRIFIVGDSTDTQYF.

In regard to this clonotype: This may be a read error: a much more frequent sequence differs by one nucleotide. The rearrangement links TRBV7-6 to TRBJ2-3, with D perhaps given as TRBD1 or TRBD2 (5 bases each). Germline V CDR1 and CDR2: SGHVS, FNYEAQ. This CDR3 has 17 residues. The DNA for the CDR3 is TGTGCCAGCACTCCCGGGATCACGCTCATCCAGACAGATACGCAGAATTTT. Translation gives CASTPGITLIQTDTQNF.